This T cell receptor (beta chain) was captured in a study of vaccination and CD4 T cells after COVID-19. Time point here: late sampling 161 to 241 days after vaccination in three convalescent patients. Noted treatment: approximately 9-day PBMC culture with coronavirus spike peptide pools or control peptides (ViraFEST assay). The V and J ends lost 0 bases and 3 bases respectively, with 11 bases between them. The CDR3 totals 16 residues. Germline V gives CDR1 LNHNV, CDR2 YYDKDF (reference sequence). This clonotype was seen a few times. Its antigen is as yet unknown. Sequencing of DNA taken from cultured CD4+ T cells relied on the Oncomine TCR Beta short-read assay. MiXCR, run by TCRdb on the PCR reads, gives a single entry per CDR3 protein. The sample contains roughly 15,000 distinct CDR3 sequences, over 40% of which appear only once.

The receptor was derived from a human donor who had recovered from COVID-19. The J gene is TRBJ2-2, the V gene TRBV15; no clear D. Source: CD4+ T cells from blood, cultured in vitro, taken about 7 months after SARS-CoV-2 vaccination. Written as DNA, the CDR3 is TGTGCCACCAGCAGAGATCCGTACAGACACACCGGGGAGCTGTTTTTT. Protein product: CATSRDPYRHTGELFF. The full variable domain, completed using reference TRBV15 and TRBJ2-2, is DAMVIQNPRYQVTQFGKPVTLSCSQTLNHNVMYWYQQKSSQAPKLLFHYYDKDFNNEADTPDNFQSRRPNTSFCFLDIRSPGLGDTAMYLCATSRDPYRHTGELFFGEGSRLTVL.